This TCR beta chain was recovered during a study of blood T cells in healthy people across ages. Study conclusions and caveats: Estimates based on one million T cells were treated as lower bounds. Older age went with lower TCR beta diversity per million T cells, in a roughly linear way.

Extracted total RNA amounted to at least 5.5 micrograms for each sample. Sample-barcoded 5' priming and a J-beta primer mix drove a second PCR of about 7 to 11 cycles. TCRdb independently ran MiXCR on the 5' RACE reads; one entry per CDR3 protein. Of around 800,000 distinct CDR3 sequences listed, less than 60% are singletons. Germline V CDR1 and CDR2: SEHNR, FQNEAQ (reference sequence). This CDR3 is 13 amino acids long. Trimming removed 4 bases at V and 4 bases at J, with 9 bases between. Comment on this clonotype: Its target is not known.

V usage is TRBV7-9 and J usage is TRBJ2-3; D call uncertain. This receptor was identified in a man aged 80 or over in good health. Sequencing was done on a sample of blood. The CDR3 here is CASSSQTPDTQYF. Written as DNA, the CDR3 is TGTGCCAGCAGCTCGCAAACACCAGATACGCAGTATTTT.